Following are 3 T cell receptor beta chains from one sample sequenced in a study of blood T cells in healthy people across ages. The authors ran a second PCR of roughly 6 to 12 cycles using a sample-barcoded 5' primer and a J-beta primer mix. Via MiXCR, TCRdb re-called the 5' RACE reads, giving one row per CDR3 protein. This repertoire shows about 1.8 million distinct CDR3 sequences, 49% found once; its top ten account for less than 2.5%. Material: blood. The receptor source for this set is a woman aged 40-49 years in good health.

This chain joins TRBV27 and TRBJ2-1, with 11 nucleotides matching TRBD2. This CDR3 region has 16 residues. From germline, CDR1 is MNHEY and CDR2 SMNVEV (reference sequence). Losses at the gene ends were 4 bases for V and 7 bases for J; bases not matched to a gene: 9. The CDR3 DNA follows: TGTGCCAGCAGTTCCCATAGCGGGGGGGCCTTAAATGAGCAGTTCTTC. This codes for CASSSHSGGALNEQFF.

This chain links TRBV7-9 with TRBJ1-4; tentatively, D is TRBD1 (6 bases). V lost 0 bases and J 5 bases, leaving 19 bases between the germline ends. Germline V gene sequence: CDR1 SEHNR, CDR2 FQNEAQ (reference sequence). The length of the CDR3 is 18 residues. The CDR3 loop is CASSLANQPTGTNEKLFF. CDR3 sequence (DNA): TGTGCCAGCAGCTTAGCTAACCAACCGACAGGCACGAATGAAAAACTGTTTTTT.

The V call is TRBV5-1, the J call TRBJ2-4, with D unclear. The last part of the DNA fits TRBJ2-7 better; the J call may be wrong. CDR1 and CDR2 (germline): SGHRS, YFSETQ. The CDR3 totals 13 residues. The DNA for the CDR3 is TGCGCCAGCAGCTTGAATATCCACTACGAGCAGTACTTC. It yields the protein CASSLNIHYEQYF.